This T cell receptor beta chain was profiled in a study of cytomegalovirus exposure and HLA in healthy donors. Across the whole study: It was reported in a later analysis that the same platform had been used for the approximately 110 validation repertoires as for the 550 to 700 first-cohort repertoires.

Measured with immunoSEQ multiplex PCR; TCRdb has only the in-frame clones, and not every one. The sample records 200,000 or so clones, around 83% being singletons. V lost 4 bases, J lost 9 bases, and 9 bases lay in between. The CDR3 length is 12 residues. Germline CDR1 is MNHNY and CDR2 is SVGAGI (reference sequence). In the case of this clone: As yet, its antigen is unknown.

Findings and limits, study-wide: Cytomegalovirus association was listed for about 170 TCR beta chains. Most TCR sequences were rare, but some public TCRs occurred in many donors.

This sequence was found in a woman aged 25 to 45 in good health and CMV-seropositive. The V gene is TRBV6-6, the J gene TRBJ2-2, with D maybe TRBD2 (6 bases). Sequenced sample: PBMCs. The CDR3 loop reads CASSWGDRELFF. The DNA of the CDR3 is TGTGCCAGCAGTTGGGGGGACCGGGAGCTGTTTTTT.